This T cell receptor (beta chain) was captured by sequencing in a study of read filtering for tumor transcriptome and immune sequencing. This clonotype showed up just a few times. A far larger clone is a single base away, which makes a read error likely. The library was built from roughly 400 ng RNA with molecular barcoded adaptors for alpha/delta and beta/gamma chains. In TCRdb, the reads were re-called with MiXCR into one record per CDR3 protein. Among around 38,000 distinct CDR3 sequences listed, roughly 13% were seen once. CDR3 size: 16 residues. Trimming removed 5 bases at V and 7 bases at J, with 24 bases between. Per germline, CDR1 SGHTA and CDR2 FQGTGA.

Sequences were obtained from a population of CD138-negative cells sorted from bone marrow. The chain combines TRBV7-3 with TRBJ2-7, with D hard to call. The clonotype originates from a donor at least 40 years old with multiple myeloma. The CDR3 DNA sequence: TGTGCCAGCAGCCCCTTTCTCGCTGGCGGTTACAATGAGCAGTACTTC. Its protein is CASSPFLAGGYNEQYF. Variable domain in full (rest from reference TRBV7-3 and TRBJ2-7): GAGVSQTPSNKVTEKGKYVELRCDPISGHTALYWYRQSLGQGPEFLIYFQGTGAADDSGLPNDRFFAVRPEGSVSTLKIQRTERGDSAVYLCASSPFLAGGYNEQYFGPGTRLTVT.